These 30 T cell receptor beta chains share one sample of origin, sequenced in a study of cytomegalovirus exposure and HLA in healthy donors. PCR primers comprised 60 Vbeta and 13 Jbeta primers. Profiled with immunoSEQ multiplex PCR; TCRdb holds only in-frame clones, not every one. The profile shows 130,000 to 150,000 clones, around 77% of them singletons. The sample consisted of PBMCs. These receptor sequences come from a woman in her forties or fifties in good health and CMV-seronegative.

The chain has TRBV7-9 and TRBJ2-1; TRBD1 agrees at 9 bases. The CDR3 contains 16 residues. CDR1 is SEHNR, CDR2 FQNEAQ, per germline (reference sequence). The J segment lost 0 bases and the V segment lost 2 bases, leaving 2 bases of the junction unmatched. The CDR3 loop reads CASSLLGQGSYNEQFF. DNA for the CDR3: TGTGCCAGCAGCTTATTGGGACAGGGCTCCTACAATGAGCAGTTCTTC.

This clone was seen more than once but under ten times. A read error likely explains this, since a far larger clone differs by one base. The chain combines TRBV6-4 with TRBJ2-1; 7 bases match TRBD2. Germline trimming cut 1 base from V and 8 bases from J; bases unmatched to any gene: 5. This CDR3 spans 14 amino acids. Germline assignment: CDR1 MRHNA and CDR2 SNTAGT. The CDR3 reads CASSDWPSGHEQFF. The CDR3, as DNA: TGTGCCAGCAGTGACTGGCCTAGCGGCCATGAGCAGTTCTTC.

There are a few counts of this clone. The sample holds other DNA sequences that translate to the same CDR3. This chain uses TRBV7-2 with TRBJ1-1; a possible D gene is TRBD1 (5 bases). Germline lookup yields CDR1 SGHTA and CDR2 FQGNSA. This CDR3 comprises 14 residues. V gave up 4 bases and J gave up 4 bases, with 13 bases separating them. This CDR3 is CASSWPGRGTEAFF. In DNA, the CDR3 is TGTGCCAGCAGCTGGCCAGGGCGAGGCACTGAAGCTTTCTTT.

The CDR3: CASSLEWQGSPETQYF. The DNA for the CDR3 is TGTGCCAGCAGCTTAGAATGGCAGGGGTCTCCAGAGACCCAGTACTTC. The rearrangement uses TRBV7-6 and TRBJ2-5, with a possible D match to TRBD1 (6 bases). V was clipped by 1 base and J by 4 bases, with 16 bases between them. CDR1 is SGHVS, CDR2 FNYEAQ, per germline. The length of the CDR3 is 16 residues.

This rearrangement joins TRBV11-2 to TRBJ1-3, with TRBD1 matching over 9 bases. Trimming cost V 4 bases and J 4 bases; bases outside gene matches: 8. The germline CDR1 and CDR2 sequences are SGHAT and FQNNGV. The CDR3 runs 16 residues. The CDR3: CASSSPGQGRGNTIYF. The CDR3 DNA reads TGTGCCAGCAGCTCTCCCGGACAGGGGAGAGGAAACACCATATATTTT.

V is TRBV19 and J is TRBJ1-5, with a possible D match to TRBD1 (5 bases). V lost 5 bases to trimming and J lost 2 bases, with 10 bases between them. Germline CDR1 and CDR2: LNHDA and SQIVND (reference sequence). The CDR3 runs 14 residues. CDR3 coding DNA: TGTGCCAGTAGTCTTCAGGGTGGCAATCAGCCCCAGCATTTT. Amino acid sequence: CASSLQGGNQPQHF.

With respect to this clone: The same CDR3 arises from other DNA sequences in this sample as well. The V and J genes are TRBV5-1 and TRBJ2-7, with 11 bases identical to TRBD1. CDR3 length equals 15 residues. The V and J ends lost 4 bases and 3 bases, in that order; junction bases with no gene match: 6. Germline CDR1 and CDR2: SGHRS and YFSETQ. The CDR3 is CASSLGTGGDYEQYF. In DNA, the CDR3 is TGCGCCAGCAGCCTCGGGACAGGGGGGGACTACGAGCAGTACTTC. The variable domain in full, completed from reference TRBV5-1 and TRBJ2-7, reads KAGVTQTPRYLIKTRGQQVTLSCSPISGHRSVSWYQQTPGQGLQFLFEYFSETQRNKGNFPGRFSGRQFSNSRSEMNVSTLELGDSALYLCASSLGTGGDYEQYFGPGTRLTVT.

The chain couples TRBV6-1 to TRBJ2-7, with 9 bases matching TRBD1. V gave up 6 bases and J gave up 5 bases; unmatched junction bases: 11. Germline V CDR1 and CDR2: MNHNS, SASEGT. This CDR3 has 15 amino acids. The CDR3: CASSLRGTGSHEQYF. CDR3 DNA sequence: TGTGCCAGCAGCCTCCGCGGGACAGGGAGCCACGAGCAGTACTTC.

This chain joins TRBV9 and TRBJ2-2; D perhaps matches TRBD1 (6 bases). The ends were cut back, 1 base at V and 5 bases at J, with 15 bases in the middle. Germline-derived CDR1 and CDR2 are SGDLS and YYNGEE. CDR3 length: 16 amino acids. In DNA form, the CDR3 reads TGTGCCAGCAGCGTATGGGTGGGGGCACAAACCGGGGAGCTGTTTTTT. It codes for CASSVWVGAQTGELFF. Complete variable domain (other parts from reference TRBV9 and TRBJ2-2): DSGVTQTPKHLITATGQRVTLRCSPRSGDLSVYWYQQSLDQGLQFLIQYYNGEERAKGNILERFSAQQFPDLHSELNLSSLELGDSALYFCASSVWVGAQTGELFFGEGSRLTVL.

The gene calls are TRBV2 and TRBJ1-2, with D perhaps matching TRBD1 (5 bases). Germline CDR1 is SNHLY and CDR2 is FYNNEI. V was pared by 6 bases and J by 0 bases, with 14 bases between. The CDR3 runs 15 residues. As DNA, the CDR3 is TGTGCCAGCAGACCCGACAGAGTTGCTAACTATGGCTACACCTTC. Residues: CASRPDRVANYGYTF.

V is TRBV20-1 and J is TRBJ1-2; 7 bases are a match to TRBD1. Trimming cost V 3 bases and J 9 bases; bases outside gene matches: 4. CDR1 DFQATT and CDR2 SNEGSKA come from the germline V gene (reference sequence). CDR3 length: 11 amino acids. The CDR3 DNA is TGCAGTGCTAGTCAGACAGGGCGCTACACCTTC. Translation gives CSASQTGRYTF.

The chain links TRBV7-2 to TRBJ1-2; 7 positions match TRBD1. This CDR3 contains 14 residues. The trim removed 1 base at V and 7 bases at J, leaving 6 bases unmatched. Germline loops: CDR1 SGHTA, CDR2 FQGNSA. CDR3 sequence (DNA): TGTGCCAGCAGCTTAGTGATGGCAGGGGGTGGCTACACCTTC. This gives the protein CASSLVMAGGGYTF.

This clone was found a few times. The V call is TRBV5-1, the J call TRBJ2-5; 12 nucleotides agree with TRBD2. The trim removed 1 base at V and 5 bases at J, leaving 9 bases unmatched. CDR1 SGHRS and CDR2 YFSETQ come from the germline V gene. The CDR3 sequence is 17 residues long. The CDR3 DNA is TGCGCCAGCAGCTTGCTAGCGGGGGGGCTCGGTGTCGAGACCCAGTACTTC. Translating it yields CASSLLAGGLGVETQYF.

The rearrangement joins TRBV30 to TRBJ1-2; 8 nucleotides match TRBD1. The CDR3 is 14 amino acids. V trimming: 5 bases; J trimming: 3 bases; junction bases outside the gene matches: 8. Germline CDR1 GTSNPN, CDR2 SVGIG (reference sequence). The CDR3 DNA is TGTGCCTGGGATAGACAGGGGCTATACTATGGCTACACCTTC. Translating gives CAWDRQGLYYGYTF. Based on the CDR3 plus reference TRBV30 and TRBJ1-2, the full variable domain is SQTIHQWPATLVQPVGSPLSLECTVEGTSNPNLYWYRQAAGRGLQLLFYSVGIGQISSEVPQNLSASRPQDRQFILSSKKLLLSDSGFYLCAWDRQGLYYGYTFGSGTRLTVV.

This clone was picked up a small number of times. The V gene is TRBV5-1, the J gene TRBJ2-7; unclear D gene. The V gene lost 0 bases and the J gene lost 6 bases, with 7 bases spanning the gap. The CDR3 length is 12 residues. Germline CDR1 SGHRS, CDR2 YFSETQ. The chain's CDR3 is CASSLGESEQYF. The DNA for the CDR3 is TGCGCCAGCAGCTTGGGCGAGAGCGAGCAGTACTTC. The full variable domain, in which reference TRBV5-1 and TRBJ2-7 provide the parts outside the CDR3, is KAGVTQTPRYLIKTRGQQVTLSCSPISGHRSVSWYQQTPGQGLQFLFEYFSETQRNKGNFPGRFSGRQFSNSRSEMNVSTLELGDSALYLCASSLGESEQYFGPGTRLTVT.

The J gene is TRBJ1-6, the V gene TRBV27; tentatively, D is TRBD1 (6 bases). V was cut by 5 bases and J by 10 bases, with 9 bases left in between. Germline V gene data show CDR1 as MNHEY and CDR2 as SMNVEV (reference sequence). This CDR3 comprises 12 residues. CDR3 nucleotide sequence: TGTGCCAGCAGTCGACAGGCCTCACCCCTCCACTTT. Its protein is CASSRQASPLHF.

This chain links TRBV2 with TRBJ2-2, with TRBD2 matching over 9 bases. Per germline, CDR1 SNHLY and CDR2 FYNNEI. CDR3 length equals 13 residues. With V trimmed by 7 bases and J by 8 bases, 5 bases remained unmatched. The DNA for the CDR3 is TGTGCCAGCAAGGCGGGGGGGGCTGGGGAGCTGTTTTTT. This gives the protein CASKAGGAGELFF.

The chain employs TRBV11-2 and TRBJ2-5; 10 bases are shared with TRBD2. This CDR3 is built from 18 residues. Trimming took 4 bases from V and 4 from J; bases not matched to a gene: 15. Per the germline V gene, CDR1 is SGHAT and CDR2 is FQNNGV. CDR3 sequence: CASSWGPSGGYRRETQYF. CDR3 sequence (DNA): TGTGCCAGCAGCTGGGGGCCTAGCGGGGGTTATCGGAGAGAGACCCAGTACTTC.

This clone has only a few counts. V usage is TRBV15 and J usage is TRBJ1-6; perhaps TRBD1 as D (5 bases). Germline V gene sequence: CDR1 LNHNV, CDR2 YYDKDF (reference sequence). The CDR3 spans 13 residues. With 1 base removed from V and 9 bases from J, the gap between germline ends came to 7 bases. The CDR3 spells CATSRGRGSPLHF. The CDR3 bases are TGTGCCACCAGCAGAGGAAGGGGTTCACCCCTCCACTTT.

The V and J genes are TRBV9 and TRBJ2-7, with a tentative D call TRBD2 (7 bases). The CDR3 is 14 amino acids. Germline CDR1 and CDR2: SGDLS and YYNGEE. Trimming took 4 bases from V and 2 from J, leaving 13 bases between them. The DNA for the CDR3 is TGTGCCAGCAGCTCGGGGGGCCTAGCCTACGAGCAGTACTTC. Its translation is CASSSGGLAYEQYF.

The chain links TRBV10-1 to TRBJ1-2; no reliable D call. The ends were cut back, 3 bases at V and 2 bases at J, with 10 bases in the middle. Germline lookup yields CDR1 WNHNN and CDR2 SYGVQD (reference sequence). This CDR3 spans 14 amino acids. CDR3 nucleotide sequence: TGCGCCAGCAGTGAAAGCGGGATCAACTATGGCTACACCTTC. It encodes CASSESGINYGYTF.

The V call is TRBV25-1, the J call TRBJ1-3; 8 bases agree with TRBD1. J was trimmed by 4 bases and V by 7 bases; bases with no gene match: 6. The CDR3 extends over 14 amino acids. Germline V gene lookup returns CDR1 MGHDK and CDR2 SYGVNS. In DNA, the CDR3 is TGTGCCAGCACGGACAGGGCGAGAGGAAACACCATATATTTT. Translation gives CASTDRARGNTIYF.

This sequence joins TRBV5-8 and TRBJ2-7; D is undetermined. There are 15 residues in the CDR3. Between the trimmed V and J ends, which lost 0 bases and 0 bases, there was a span of 10 bases. Germline-derived CDR1 and CDR2 are SGHTS and YDEGEE. Here the CDR3 reads CASSLGLTVSYEQYF. The DNA for the CDR3 is TGTGCCAGCAGCTTGGGATTAACAGTCTCCTACGAGCAGTACTTC. Based on the CDR3 plus reference TRBV5-8 and TRBJ2-7, the full variable domain is EAGVTQSPTHLIKTRGQQATLRCSPISGHTSVYWYQQALGLGLQFLLWYDEGEERNRGNFPPRFSGRQFPNYSSELNVNALELEDSALYLCASSLGLTVSYEQYFGPGTRLTVT.

The rearrangement links TRBV4-1 to TRBJ1-1; no definite D call. Germline V gene data show CDR1 as MGHRA and CDR2 as YSYEKL. The length of the CDR3 is 16 residues. V was clipped by 3 bases and J by 1 base, with 15 bases between them. This CDR3 reads CASSHFPAGSNTEAFF. The CDR3 DNA reads TGCGCCAGCAGCCACTTCCCCGCAGGATCGAACACTGAAGCTTTCTTT.

The gene calls are TRBV9 and TRBJ2-1, with TRBD2 identical over 8 bases. Germline lookup yields CDR1 SGDLS and CDR2 YYNGEE. There are 15 residues in the CDR3. V shed 4 bases and J 0 bases; nucleotides not matched to a gene: 3. The DNA for the CDR3 is TGTGCCAGCAGCATCGGGGGGGCCTCCTACAATGAGCAGTTCTTC. Translating gives CASSIGGASYNEQFF.

This chain joins TRBV10-3 and TRBJ2-5; TRBD2 matches 9 bases. Germline V lookup: CDR1 ENHRY, CDR2 SYGVKD. V trimming: 4 bases; J trimming: 10 bases; junction bases outside the gene matches: 13. This CDR3 has 15 amino acids. CDR3 DNA: TGTGCCATCAGTGCTGCCCCCGGGACTAGCATGAGCCAGTACTTC. This encodes CAISAAPGTSMSQYF.

V and J are TRBV9 and TRBJ2-6, with D perhaps TRBD1 (5 bases). There are 15 residues in the CDR3. Between the trimmed V and J ends, which lost 4 bases and 12 bases, there was a span of 20 bases. Germline V CDR1 and CDR2: SGDLS, YYNGEE. The chain's CDR3 is CASSPLQGSPAVLTF. CDR3 DNA: TGTGCCAGCAGCCCCCTTCAGGGAAGTCCCGCCGTCCTGACTTTC. The variable domain in full, completed from reference TRBV9 and TRBJ2-6, reads DSGVTQTPKHLITATGQRVTLRCSPRSGDLSVYWYQQSLDQGLQFLIQYYNGEERAKGNILERFSAQQFPDLHSELNLSSLELGDSALYFCASSPLQGSPAVLTFGAGSRLTVL.

Only a few counts were recorded for this clone. The V call is TRBV28, the J call TRBJ2-4, with TRBD2 as a possible D gene (5 bases). The CDR3 runs 14 residues. Trimming pared 4 bases from V and 7 bases from J, leaving 14 bases between. Germline V gene data show CDR1 as MDHEN and CDR2 as SYDVKM. CDR3 sequence (DNA): TGTGCCAGCAGTTATCGAGGGAGAGACAACATTCAGTACTTC. Translated, it gives CASSYRGRDNIQYF.

The chain links TRBV9 to TRBJ2-7, with 8 bases identical to TRBD2. V shed 7 bases, J shed 6 bases, and the junction held 12 bases outside the gene matches. Germline assignment: CDR1 SGDLS and CDR2 YYNGEE. This CDR3 contains 14 residues. This chain's CDR3 is CASSQQRRGAEQYF. In DNA form, the CDR3 reads TGTGCCAGCTCACAACAACGGCGGGGGGCCGAGCAGTACTTC.

The chain uses TRBV6-5 and TRBJ2-6; possibly TRBD2 for D (5 bases). V was shortened by 2 bases and J by 4 bases, with 9 bases between the two germline ends. Germline CDR1 is MNHEY and CDR2 is SVGAGI. This CDR3 is 15 amino acids long. The CDR3 nucleotides are TGTGCCAGCAGTTACGAGGGCACCGGGGCCAACGTCCTGACTTTC. This gives the protein CASSYEGTGANVLTF.